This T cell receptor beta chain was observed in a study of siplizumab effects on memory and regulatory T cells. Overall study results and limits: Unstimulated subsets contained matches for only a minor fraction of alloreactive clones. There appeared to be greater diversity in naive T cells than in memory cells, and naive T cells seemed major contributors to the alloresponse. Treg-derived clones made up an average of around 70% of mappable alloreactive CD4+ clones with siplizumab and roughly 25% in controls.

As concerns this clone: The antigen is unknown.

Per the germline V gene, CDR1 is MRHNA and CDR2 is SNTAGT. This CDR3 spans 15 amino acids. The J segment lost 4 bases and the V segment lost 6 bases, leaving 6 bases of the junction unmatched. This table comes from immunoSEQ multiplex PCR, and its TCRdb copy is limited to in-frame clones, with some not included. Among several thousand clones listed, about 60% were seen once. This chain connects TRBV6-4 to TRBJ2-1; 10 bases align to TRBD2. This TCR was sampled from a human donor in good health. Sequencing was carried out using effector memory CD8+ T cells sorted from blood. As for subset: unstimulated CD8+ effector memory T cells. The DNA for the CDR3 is TGTGCCAGCAGCCCCCTAGCGGGGGAATACAATGAGCAGTTCTTC. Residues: CASSPLAGEYNEQFF.